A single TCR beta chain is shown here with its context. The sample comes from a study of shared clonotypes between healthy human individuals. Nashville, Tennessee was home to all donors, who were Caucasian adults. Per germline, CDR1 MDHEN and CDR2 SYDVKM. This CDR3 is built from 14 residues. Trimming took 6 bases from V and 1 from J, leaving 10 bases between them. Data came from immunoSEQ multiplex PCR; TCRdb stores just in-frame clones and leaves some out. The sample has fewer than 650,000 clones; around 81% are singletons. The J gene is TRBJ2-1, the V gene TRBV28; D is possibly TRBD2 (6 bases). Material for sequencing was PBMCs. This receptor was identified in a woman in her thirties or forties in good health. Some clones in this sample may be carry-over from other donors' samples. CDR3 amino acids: CASRLAPSYNEQFF. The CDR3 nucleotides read TGTGCCAGCAGACTAGCCCCGTCCTACAATGAGCAGTTCTTC.